This TCR beta chain was found in a study of PD-1 blockade in mismatch repair-deficient tumors. Study-wide context: Patients had approximately 11 mismatch repair-deficient cancer types and were previously treated and progressing.

In regard to this clone: No antigen is known for it.

Notes on the study in general: Tumor-resident clones, often undetectable pretreatment in blood, expanded then contracted after pembrolizumab.

Germline-derived CDR1 and CDR2 are GTSNPN and SVGIG (reference sequence). CDR3 length equals 14 residues. Between the trimmed V and J ends, which lost 2 bases and 6 bases, there was a span of 13 bases. Here immunoSEQ multiplex PCR was the method, and the copy in TCRdb shows in-frame clones only, minus some. The table lists some 84,000 clones, around 85% of them singletons, with roughly 2.8% in the top ten. Mismatch repair deficiency was confirmed in all patients, by PCR or immunohistochemistry. The sequence derives from an adult with mismatch repair-deficient cancer. The sample in question was peripheral blood, obtained 12 weeks after starting pembrolizumab. The rearrangement links TRBV30 to TRBJ1-4; D is ambiguous. In DNA, the CDR3 is TGTGCCTGGAGTAGCACCCTAGTTGATGAAAAACTGTTTTTT. Its protein product is CAWSSTLVDEKLFF.